There are many counts of the clone carrying this TCR beta chain. What it binds is unknown. Trimming removed 2 bases at V and 2 bases at J, with 12 bases between. The CDR3 length is 15 residues. Germline CDR1 and CDR2: MNHNY and SVGAGI (reference sequence). The authors made TCR beta cDNA from around 500 ng total RNA with a constant-region primer. The TCR beta library was amplified through three nested multiplex PCR rounds in a modified ARM-PCR procedure. Running 9 to 11 cycles apiece, the first two PCR rounds relied on TRBV1-TRBV30 forward primers together with a C-beta reverse primer. Each CDR3 protein is one row after TCRdb ran MiXCR on the multiplex PCR reads. The profile shows about 330,000 distinct CDR3 sequences, about two thirds of them singletons. This sample was included in a study of tumor-infiltrating lymphocytes in primary liver carcinoma. Study overall: Each participant had primary liver carcinoma, and surgical resection was the treatment. Samples produced roughly 3.65 to 7.5 million productive TCRbeta reads, comparable across tissue types. Findings of the study overall: Overlap between tumor regions exceeded overlap of tumor with adjacent tissue or blood.

Blood RNA originated from unsorted whole blood, with germline DNA additionally extracted. Material for sequencing was peripheral blood. The sequence derives from a man aged 35 to 55 with primary liver carcinoma and hepatitis B virus infection. The chain links TRBV6-6 to TRBJ2-5; D remains unclear. CDR3 protein: CASSYQSGEQETQYF. Here the CDR3 DNA reads TGTGCCAGCAGTTACCAGTCGGGCGAGCAAGAGACCCAGTACTTC.